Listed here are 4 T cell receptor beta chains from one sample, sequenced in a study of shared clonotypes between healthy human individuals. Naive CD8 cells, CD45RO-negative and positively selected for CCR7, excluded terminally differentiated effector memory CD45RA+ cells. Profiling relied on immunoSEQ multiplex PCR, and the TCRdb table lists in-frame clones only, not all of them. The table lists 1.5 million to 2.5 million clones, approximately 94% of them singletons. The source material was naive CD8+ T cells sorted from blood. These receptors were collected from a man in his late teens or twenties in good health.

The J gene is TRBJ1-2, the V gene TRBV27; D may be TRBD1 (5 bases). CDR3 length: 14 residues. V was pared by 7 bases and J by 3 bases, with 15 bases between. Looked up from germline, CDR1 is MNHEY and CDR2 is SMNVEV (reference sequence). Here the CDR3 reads CASTEWGGYYGYTF. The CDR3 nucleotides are TGTGCCAGCACCGAGTGGGGGGGGTACTATGGCTACACCTTC.

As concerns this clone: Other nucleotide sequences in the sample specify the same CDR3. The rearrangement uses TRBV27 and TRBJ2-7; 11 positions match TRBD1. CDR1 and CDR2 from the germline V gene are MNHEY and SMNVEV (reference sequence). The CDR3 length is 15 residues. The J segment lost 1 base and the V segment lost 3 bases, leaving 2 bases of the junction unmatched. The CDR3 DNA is TGTGCCAGCAGTTTCGGGACAGGGGGGTCCTACGAGCAGTACTTC. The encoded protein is CASSFGTGGSYEQYF.

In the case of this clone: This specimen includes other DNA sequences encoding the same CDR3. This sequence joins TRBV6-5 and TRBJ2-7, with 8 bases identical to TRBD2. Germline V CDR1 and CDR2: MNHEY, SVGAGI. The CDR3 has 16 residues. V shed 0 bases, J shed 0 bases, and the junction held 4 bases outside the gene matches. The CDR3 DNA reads TGTGCCAGCAGTTACTCAGCGGGGGAGAGCTCCTACGAGCAGTACTTC. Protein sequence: CASSYSAGESSYEQYF.

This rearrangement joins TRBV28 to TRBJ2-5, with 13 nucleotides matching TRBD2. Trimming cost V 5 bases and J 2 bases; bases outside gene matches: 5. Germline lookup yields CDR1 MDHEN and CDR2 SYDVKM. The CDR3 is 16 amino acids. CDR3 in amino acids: CASSITGLAGQETQYF. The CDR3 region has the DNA TGTGCCAGCAGTATAACGGGACTAGCGGGACAAGAGACCCAGTACTTC.